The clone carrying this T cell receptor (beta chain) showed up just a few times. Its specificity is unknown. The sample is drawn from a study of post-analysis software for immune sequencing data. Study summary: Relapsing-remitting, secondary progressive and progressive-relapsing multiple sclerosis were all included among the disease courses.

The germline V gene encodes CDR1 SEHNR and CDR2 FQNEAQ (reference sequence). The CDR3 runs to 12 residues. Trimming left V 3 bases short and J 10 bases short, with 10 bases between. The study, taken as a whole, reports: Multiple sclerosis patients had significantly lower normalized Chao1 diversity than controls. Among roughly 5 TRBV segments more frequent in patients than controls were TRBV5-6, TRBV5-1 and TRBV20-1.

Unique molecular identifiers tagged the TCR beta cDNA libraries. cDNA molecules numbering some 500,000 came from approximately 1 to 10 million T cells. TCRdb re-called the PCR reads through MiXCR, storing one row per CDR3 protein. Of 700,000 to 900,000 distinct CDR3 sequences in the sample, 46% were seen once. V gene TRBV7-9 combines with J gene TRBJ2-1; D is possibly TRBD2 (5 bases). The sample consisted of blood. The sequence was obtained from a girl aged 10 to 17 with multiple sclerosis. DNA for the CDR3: TGTGCCAGCAGCTTCGGGGTGATGGAGCAGTTCTTC. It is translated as CASSFGVMEQFF.